Sequencing of this T cell receptor (beta chain) was carried out in a study of T cells in Graves' hyperthyroidism and ophthalmopathy. From RNA transcripts, TCR beta CDR3 regions were amplified. The primer set for the first-round RT-PCR of the TCR CDR3 was HTBI. TCRdb reanalysed the multiplex PCR reads using MiXCR and keeps one entry per CDR3 protein. The sample has about 290,000 distinct CDR3 sequences; 12% to 15% are singletons. Patients aged 18 to 65 with hyperthyroidism were newly diagnosed, with duration under 2 months. Researchers barred patients who had uncontrolled infection, other autoimmune disease, pregnancy or lactation. Every diagnosis used clinical symptoms, serum thyroxine and TRAb, thyroid ultrasound and orbital computed tomography. Study-level results: Peripheral blood also featured most of the thyroid clonotypes expanded above 0.001.

This clonotype was counted many times. What it recognizes is unknown. The CDR3 has 13 amino acids. Germline V lookup: CDR1 MNHEY, CDR2 SMNVEV (reference sequence). J gave up 10 bases and V 6 bases, and 6 bases lay outside the gene matches. This TCR was recovered from a woman aged 40 to 50 with Graves' hyperthyroidism. The sample was blood. This chain uses TRBV27 with TRBJ1-4; 9 bases map to TRBD1. The CDR3 loop reads CASRADRGGKLFF. CDR3 coding DNA: TGTGCCAGCAGGGCGGACAGGGGAGGAAAACTGTTTTTT. Full variable domain (outside the CDR3, taken from reference TRBV27 and TRBJ1-4): EAQVTQNPRYLITVTGKKLTVTCSQNMNHEYMSWYRQDPGLGLRQIYYSMNVEVTDKGDVPEGYKVSRKEKRNFPLILESPSPNQTSLYFCASRADRGGKLFFGSGTQLSVL.